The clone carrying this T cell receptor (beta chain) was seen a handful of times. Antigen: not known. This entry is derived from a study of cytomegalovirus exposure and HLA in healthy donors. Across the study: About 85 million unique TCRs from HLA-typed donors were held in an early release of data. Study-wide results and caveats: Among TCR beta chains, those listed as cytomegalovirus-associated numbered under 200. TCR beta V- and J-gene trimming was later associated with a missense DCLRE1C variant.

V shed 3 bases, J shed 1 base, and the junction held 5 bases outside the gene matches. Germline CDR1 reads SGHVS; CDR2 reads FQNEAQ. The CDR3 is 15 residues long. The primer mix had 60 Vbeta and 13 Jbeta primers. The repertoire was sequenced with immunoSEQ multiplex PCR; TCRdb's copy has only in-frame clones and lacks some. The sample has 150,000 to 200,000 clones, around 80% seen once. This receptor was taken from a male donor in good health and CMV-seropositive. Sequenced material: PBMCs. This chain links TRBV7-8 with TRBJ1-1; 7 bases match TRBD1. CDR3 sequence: CASSLQGQRNTEAFF. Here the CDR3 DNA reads TGTGCCAGCAGCTTGCAGGGACAGAGGAACACTGAAGCTTTCTTT.